This note documents a single T cell receptor beta chain sequence. Authors' data handling: Reference gene primer amplification in the assay estimated nucleated cell counts. TCRdb keeps only in-frame clones here, not all; method: immunoSEQ multiplex PCR. That table furnishes V, J and clone size, whereas the DNA furnished D and trimming. The table records under 150,000 clones, roughly three quarters of them present only once. The data were obtained in a study of blood T cell repertoires in COVID-19. About the research overall: PBMCs, B-cell-depleted T cells, or T cells provided the cDNA or gDNA that made up the material.

The CDR3 is 14 residues long. Trimming left V 3 bases short and J 6 bases short, with 14 bases between. In germline, CDR1 is ENHRY, CDR2 SYGVKD. The sequence was collected from an elderly man with acute or convalescent COVID-19. Material: peripheral blood. V usage is TRBV10-3 and J usage is TRBJ1-1; maybe TRBD1 (5 bases). CDR3 nucleotides: TGTGCCATCAGTGATCCGGGGGAGTCGGCTGAAGCTTTCTTT. It codes for CAISDPGESAEAFF.